This T cell receptor beta chain was obtained from a study of T cell responses to AZD1222 COVID-19 vaccine. As for the study in general: Analysis merged second doses at about 4 or about 12 weeks.

In the case of this clone: The antigen remains unidentified.

Study findings and constraints: Donor demographics were predominantly white British with a female majority; clonal diversity may be underestimated. Baseline seropositives among AZD1222 recipients totaled only 6 or 7. The repertoires were collected only after the peak T cell response.

The method was immunoSEQ multiplex PCR; TCRdb's version includes in-frame clones alone and lacks a portion of them. The repertoire includes 120,000 to 150,000 clones, approximately 88% of them detected once, and over 13% sits in the top ten. The CDR3 consists of 17 residues. The V gene lost 2 bases and the J gene lost 0 bases, with 17 bases spanning the gap. Looked up from germline, CDR1 is WSHSY and CDR2 is SAAADI. The chain has TRBV10-2 and TRBJ2-7; either TRBD1 or TRBD2 may supply D (5 bases each). Sequencing used peripheral blood, obtained on day 0 of AZD1222 vaccination. This clonotype was sampled from an adult in good health. The CDR3 here is CASSEGGLAGSSYEQYF. Written as DNA, the CDR3 is TGCGCCAGCAGTGAGGGGGGTTTGGCTGGAAGCTCCTACGAGCAGTACTTC.